A single sample is the source of the 20 T cell receptor beta chains below, sequenced in a study of response to subunit inactivated influenza vaccine. Via MiXCR, TCRdb re-called the RT-PCR reads, giving one row per CDR3 protein. The sample includes more than 550,000 distinct CDR3 sequences, around 11% of them seen just once. The input for sequencing was PBMCs from blood, taken on the day of vaccination. These receptors were obtained from a middle-aged man who received an inactivated influenza vaccine.

This clonotype appeared a few times. This chain uses TRBV12-3 or TRBV12-4 with TRBJ2-3, with a possible D match to TRBD1 (5 bases). The CDR3 sequence is 12 residues long. Trimming took 5 bases from V and 8 from J, leaving 11 bases between them. The CDR3 protein is CASSALRGTQYF. The DNA for the CDR3 is TGTGCCAGCAGTGCTTTAAGGGGTACGCAGTATTTT.

This clonotype occurred a few times. The chain carries TRBV10-3 and TRBJ2-7; 8 nucleotides line up with TRBD2. Germline values: CDR1 ENHRY, CDR2 SYGVKD. V gave up 0 bases and J gave up 2 bases; unmatched junction bases: 9. This CDR3 contains 17 residues. This CDR3 is CAISESSFGGETYEQYF. CDR3 DNA: TGTGCCATCAGTGAGTCAAGTTTCGGGGGGGAGACCTACGAGCAGTACTTC.

The sample holds a few counts of this clonotype. V usage is TRBV7-3 and J usage is TRBJ2-2; the match to TRBD1 covers 8 bases. The CDR3 sequence is 14 residues long. CDR1 is SGHTA, CDR2 FQGTGA, per germline. J gave up 7 bases and V 5 bases, and 6 bases lay outside the gene matches. The DNA of the CDR3 is TGTGCCAGCAGCCCCCAGGGGGCTGGCGGGGAGCTGTTTTTT. Protein product: CASSPQGAGGELFF. Based on the CDR3 plus reference TRBV7-3 and TRBJ2-2, the full variable domain is GAGVSQTPSNKVTEKGKYVELRCDPISGHTALYWYRQSLGQGPEFLIYFQGTGAADDSGLPNDRFFAVRPEGSVSTLKIQRTERGDSAVYLCASSPQGAGGELFFGEGSRLTVL.

V is TRBV7-8 and J is TRBJ2-1; TRBD2 aligns across 11 bases. The CDR3 extends over 17 amino acids. CDR1 and CDR2 from the germline V gene are SGHVS and FQNEAQ. The ends lost 1 base at V and 9 bases at J; junction bases unmatched: 11. CDR3 sequence: CASSLGASGRLQSEQFF. The CDR3 coding sequence is TGTGCCAGCAGCTTAGGGGCTAGCGGGAGGCTACAAAGTGAGCAGTTCTTC. Filled out from reference TRBV7-8 and TRBJ2-1, the complete variable domain reads GAGVSQSPRYKVAKRGQDVALRCDPISGHVSLFWYQQALGQGPEFLTYFQNEAQLDKSGLPSDRFFAERPEGSVSTLKIQRTQQEDSAVYLCASSLGASGRLQSEQFFGPGTRLTVL.

The rearrangement joins TRBV18 to TRBJ2-3; D may match TRBD1 or TRBD2 (5 bases each). V lost 0 bases to trimming and J lost 4 bases, with 14 bases between them. The CDR3 is made up of 16 amino acids. Germline V lookup: CDR1 KGHSH, CDR2 LQKENI. The CDR3 DNA is TGTGCCAGCTCACCACCGTCGAGGGGAAGCGCAGATACGCAGTATTTT. This translates into CASSPPSRGSADTQYF.

This sequence joins TRBV27 and TRBJ2-7, with TRBD2 identical over 10 bases. The CDR3 is 14 amino acids. The junction had 4 bases not matched to a gene; V was cut back by 5 bases and J by 3 bases. Germline V gene sequence: CDR1 MNHEY, CDR2 SMNVEV (reference sequence). CDR3 sequence: CASSLIAGGYEQYF. CDR3 bases: TGTGCCAGCAGTCTAATAGCGGGAGGCTACGAGCAGTACTTC.

This sequence joins TRBV6-5 and TRBJ2-3, with D unresolved. The CDR3 extends over 15 amino acids. Germline V lookup: CDR1 MNHEY, CDR2 SVGAGI. Trimming took off 2 bases at V and 2 bases at J, with 11 bases between the two ends. In DNA, the CDR3 is TGTGCCAGCAGTTACCTCTCTGATACCACAGATACGCAGTATTTT. It yields the protein CASSYLSDTTDTQYF.

J is TRBJ1-1 and V is TRBV15; no reliable D call. The CDR3 covers 14 residues. The germline V gene has CDR1 LNHNV and CDR2 YYDKDF (reference sequence). Trimming removed 1 base at V and 1 base at J, with 7 bases between. This chain's CDR3 is CATSRVRANTEAFF. CDR3 DNA: TGTGCCACCAGCAGAGTCCGGGCGAACACTGAAGCTTTCTTT.

The table lists this clonotype with a few counts. The CDR3 is CASSSTGGNEKLFF. The CDR3 nucleotides are TGCGCCAGCAGCTCAACAGGGGGGAATGAAAAACTGTTTTTT. The gene calls are TRBV5-1 and TRBJ1-4, with 8 bases aligning to TRBD1. Germline V CDR1 and CDR2: SGHRS, YFSETQ. Trimming cost V 3 bases and J 5 bases; bases outside gene matches: 3. The CDR3 loop spans 14 amino acids.

The table lists this clonotype with many counts. The CDR3 DNA follows: TGCAGCGTTACGGGACTAGCGGGAGTCTATGAGCAGTTCTTC. As protein: CSVTGLAGVYEQFF. The V gene is TRBV29-1, the J gene TRBJ2-1; TRBD2 matches 14 bases. CDR1 and CDR2 from the germline V gene are SQVTM and ANQGSEA. The CDR3 is made up of 14 amino acids. The V segment lost 5 bases and the J segment 8 bases; nucleotides outside the gene matches: 5.

This chain uses TRBV5-1 with TRBJ2-6, with a possible D match to TRBD2 (5 bases). The V gene lost 0 bases and the J gene lost 1 base, with 5 bases spanning the gap. There are 15 residues in the CDR3. CDR1 is SGHRS and CDR2 is YFSETQ in the germline V gene. CDR3 nucleotides: TGCGCCAGCAGCTTGGAGCGGTCTGGGGCCAACGTCCTGACTTTC. This encodes CASSLERSGANVLTF.

In its sample, this clonotype was seen many times. The chain links TRBV28 to TRBJ2-3, with D tentatively TRBD2 (6 bases). Between the trimmed V and J ends, which lost 7 bases and 3 bases, there was a span of 17 bases. The CDR3 runs 15 residues. Looked up from germline, CDR1 is MDHEN and CDR2 is SYDVKM. The CDR3 loop is CASTGLGRETDTQYF. In DNA form, the CDR3 reads TGTGCCAGCACCGGATTAGGACGGGAGACAGATACGCAGTATTTT.

This clonotype came up a few times. The chain links TRBV24-1 to TRBJ2-2; possible D gene TRBD2, 7 bases. V was trimmed by 3 bases and J by 6 bases, leaving 10 bases between them. The CDR3 sequence is 14 residues long. The germline CDR1 and CDR2 sequences are KGHDR and SFDVKD. The CDR3: CATSDTRGPGELFF. The CDR3 bases are TGTGCCACCAGTGATACGCGGGGGCCCGGGGAGCTGTTTTTT.

The chain uses TRBV20-1 and TRBJ2-1, with TRBD2 matching over 11 bases. The length of the CDR3 is 15 residues. J was trimmed by 2 bases and V by 4 bases; bases with no gene match: 4. Germline CDR1 and CDR2: DFQATT and SNEGSKA (reference sequence). CDR3 sequence reads: CSATSGLAAYNEQFF. CDR3 bases: TGCAGTGCTACCTCGGGACTAGCGGCCTACAATGAGCAGTTCTTC.

The rearrangement uses TRBV9 and TRBJ2-2; 8 nucleotides line up with TRBD1. This CDR3 has 17 amino acids. CDR1 is SGDLS and CDR2 is YYNGEE in the germline V gene. The J segment lost 4 bases and the V segment lost 0 bases, leaving 8 bases of the junction unmatched. The CDR3 region is CASSVGSGTGLTGELFF. DNA for the CDR3: TGTGCCAGCAGCGTAGGGTCGGGGACAGGTCTCACCGGGGAGCTGTTTTTT.

This clonotype showed up just once. The chain joins TRBV10-3 to TRBJ2-7, with a weak D call TRBD1 (6 bases). The CDR3 extends over 12 amino acids. Germline CDR1 reads ENHRY; CDR2 reads SYGVKD. The V gene lost 6 bases and the J gene lost 2 bases, with 8 bases spanning the gap. The CDR3 is CAISRGTYEQYF. CDR3 DNA sequence: TGTGCCATCAGCAGGGGTACCTACGAGCAGTACTTC.

This clonotype was seen ten or more times. The chain is built from TRBV12-3 or TRBV12-4 and TRBJ2-1, with D maybe TRBD1 (5 bases). The CDR3 extends over 14 amino acids. Trimming stripped 2 bases from V and 6 bases from J, with 11 bases between. CDR3 bases: TGTGCCAGCAGTTTACGGCAGGGTGGCAATGAGCAGTTCTTC. Encoded protein: CASSLRQGGNEQFF.

The rearrangement links TRBV15 to TRBJ1-5; D is uncertain. V was clipped by 6 bases and J by 1 base, with 10 bases between them. The CDR3 is 14 residues long. CDR1 LNHNV and CDR2 YYDKDF come from the germline V gene (reference sequence). CDR3: CATSLDVSNQPQHF. In DNA, the CDR3 is TGTGCCACCAGTTTGGATGTGAGCAATCAGCCCCAGCATTTT.

This clonotype was detected many times. The V call is TRBV7-2, the J call TRBJ1-1; D remains unclear. CDR1 and CDR2 from the germline V gene are SGHTA and FQGNSA. CDR3 length: 11 residues. The V gene lost 5 bases and the J gene lost 11 bases, with 12 bases spanning the gap. CDR3 amino acids: CASSPNLRAFF. Here the CDR3 DNA reads TGTGCCAGCAGCCCAAACCTCAGGGCTTTCTTT.

This clonotype came up a few times. The chain recombines TRBV12-3 or TRBV12-4 with TRBJ2-7; tentatively, D is TRBD1 (6 bases). Deletions cut 6 bases from V and 5 bases from J, with 11 bases between. This CDR3 is built from 12 residues. Here the CDR3 DNA reads TGTGCCAGCAGCCATAAGGGGGACGAGCAGTACTTC. The encoded protein is CASSHKGDEQYF.